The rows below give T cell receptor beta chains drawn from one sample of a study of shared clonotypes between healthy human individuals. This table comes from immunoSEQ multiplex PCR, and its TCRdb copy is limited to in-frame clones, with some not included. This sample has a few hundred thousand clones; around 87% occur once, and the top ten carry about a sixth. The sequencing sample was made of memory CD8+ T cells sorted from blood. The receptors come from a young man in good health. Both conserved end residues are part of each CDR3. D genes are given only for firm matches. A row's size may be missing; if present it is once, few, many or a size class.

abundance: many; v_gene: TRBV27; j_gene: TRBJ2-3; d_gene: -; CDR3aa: CASSFTGTFGTDTQYF; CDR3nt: TGTGCCAGCAGTTTTACCGGGACATTTGGCACAGATACGCAGTATTTT
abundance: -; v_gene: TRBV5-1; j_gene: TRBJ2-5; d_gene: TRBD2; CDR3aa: CASSLAAGGPETQYF; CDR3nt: TGCGCCAGCAGCTTGGCGGCGGGGGGGCCGGAGACCCAGTACTTC
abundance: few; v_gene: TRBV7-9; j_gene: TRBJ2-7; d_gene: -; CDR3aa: CASSLAGLGTYEQYF; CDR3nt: TGTGCCAGCAGCTTAGCGGGACTGGGGACCTACGAGCAGTACTTC
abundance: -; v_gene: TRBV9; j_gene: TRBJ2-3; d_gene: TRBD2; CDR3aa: CASAWTSAGDTQYF; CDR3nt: TGTGCCAGCGCGTGGACTAGCGCCGGGGATACGCAGTATTTT
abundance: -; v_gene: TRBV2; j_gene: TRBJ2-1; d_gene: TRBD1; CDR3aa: CASSDDLTPGGEQFF; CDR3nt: TGTGCCAGCAGTGACGATTTGACTCCAGGGGGTGAGCAGTTCTTC
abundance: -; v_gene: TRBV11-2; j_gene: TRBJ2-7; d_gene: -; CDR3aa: CASSWGTESSYEQYF; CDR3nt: TGTGCCAGCAGCTGGGGGACGGAGAGCTCCTACGAGCAGTACTTC
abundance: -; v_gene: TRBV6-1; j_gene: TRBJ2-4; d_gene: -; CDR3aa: CASVQGPTKNIQYF; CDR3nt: TGTGCCAGCGTACAGGGTCCGACCAAAAACATTCAGTACTTC
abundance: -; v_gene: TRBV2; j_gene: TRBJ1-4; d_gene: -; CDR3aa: CASGLGYEGATNEKLFF; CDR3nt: TGTGCCAGCGGTTTGGGTTATGAGGGGGCAACTAATGAAAAACTGTTTTTT
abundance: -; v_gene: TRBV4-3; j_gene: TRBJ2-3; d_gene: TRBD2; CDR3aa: CASSRGTSGGQYF; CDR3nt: TGCGCCAGCAGCCGCGGGACTAGCGGGGGGCAGTATTTT
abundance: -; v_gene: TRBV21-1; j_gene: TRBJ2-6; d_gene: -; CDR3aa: CASSNGRGHSGANVLTF; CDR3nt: TGTGCCAGCAGCAACGGCAGGGGGCACTCTGGGGCCAACGTCCTGACTTTC
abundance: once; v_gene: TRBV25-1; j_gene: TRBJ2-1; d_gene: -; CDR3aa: CASSGSYLTEQFF; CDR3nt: TGTGCCAGCAGTGGCAGTTATCTCACTGAGCAGTTCTTC
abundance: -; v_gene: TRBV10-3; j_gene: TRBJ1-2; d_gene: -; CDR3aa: CAISVVGDGYTF; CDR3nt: TGTGCCATCAGTGTGGTTGGGGATGGCTACACCTTC
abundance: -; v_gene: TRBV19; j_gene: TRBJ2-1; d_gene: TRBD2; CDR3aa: CASSTISTSGNNEQFF; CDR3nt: TGTGCCAGTAGTACAATAAGCACTAGCGGCAACAATGAGCAGTTCTTC
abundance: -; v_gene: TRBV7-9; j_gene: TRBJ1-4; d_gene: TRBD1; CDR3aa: CASSLEGAGEKLFF; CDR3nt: TGTGCCAGCAGCTTAGAGGGGGCGGGTGAAAAACTGTTTTTT
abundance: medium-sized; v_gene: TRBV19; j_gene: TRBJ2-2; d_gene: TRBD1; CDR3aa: CASRIWTGENTGELFF; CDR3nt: TGTGCCAGTAGAATTTGGACAGGGGAGAACACCGGGGAGCTGTTTTTT
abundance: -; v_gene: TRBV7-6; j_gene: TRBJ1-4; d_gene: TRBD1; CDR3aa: CASSRDRVKGNEKLFF; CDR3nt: TGTGCCAGCAGCAGGGACAGGGTTAAAGGGAATGAAAAACTGTTTTTT
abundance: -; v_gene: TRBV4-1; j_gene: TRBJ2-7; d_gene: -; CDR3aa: CASSRLPKEMDEQYF; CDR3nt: TGCGCCAGCAGCCGCCTTCCGAAGGAAATGGACGAGCAGTACTTC
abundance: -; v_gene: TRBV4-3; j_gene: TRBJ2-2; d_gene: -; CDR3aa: CASSQPFRENTGELFF; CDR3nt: TGCGCCAGCAGCCAACCTTTTCGGGAGAACACCGGGGAGCTGTTTTTT
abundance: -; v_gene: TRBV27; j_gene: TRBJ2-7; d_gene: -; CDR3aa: CASSLVQPPSYEQYF; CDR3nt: TGTGCCAGCAGTTTAGTACAGCCCCCCTCCTACGAGCAGTACTTC
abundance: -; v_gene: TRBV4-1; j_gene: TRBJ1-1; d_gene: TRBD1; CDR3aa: CASSYIRGHGTEAFF; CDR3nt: TGCGCCAGCAGCTATATTAGGGGGCACGGCACTGAAGCTTTCTTT
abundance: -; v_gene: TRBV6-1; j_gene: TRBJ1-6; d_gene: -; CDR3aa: CASSETGRGFSPLHF; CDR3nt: TGTGCCAGCAGTGAAACCGGCAGGGGTTTTTCACCCCTCCACTTT
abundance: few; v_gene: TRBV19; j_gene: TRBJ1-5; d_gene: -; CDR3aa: CASKFGGGNQPQHF; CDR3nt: TGTGCCAGTAAGTTTGGGGGCGGCAATCAGCCCCAGCATTTT
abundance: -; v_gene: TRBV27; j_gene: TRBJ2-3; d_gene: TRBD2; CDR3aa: CASSPTSGPPRGTQYF; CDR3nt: TGTGCCAGCAGTCCGACTAGCGGGCCACCCCGCGGTACGCAGTATTTT
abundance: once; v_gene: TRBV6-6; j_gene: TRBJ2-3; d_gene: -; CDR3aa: CASSYGTAGADTQYF; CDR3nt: TGTGCCAGCAGTTACGGCACTGCCGGCGCAGATACGCAGTATTTT
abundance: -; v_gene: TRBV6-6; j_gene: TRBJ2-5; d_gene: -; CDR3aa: CASSYGRTQETQYF; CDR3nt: TGTGCCAGCAGTTATGGGAGGACCCAAGAGACCCAGTACTTC
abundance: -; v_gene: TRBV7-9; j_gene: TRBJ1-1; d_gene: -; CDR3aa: CASSLIMGVLTFF; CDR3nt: TGTGCCAGCAGCTTAATTATGGGCGTCCTTACGTTCTTT
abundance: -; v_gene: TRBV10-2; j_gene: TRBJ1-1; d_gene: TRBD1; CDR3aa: CASRITGEGTEAFF; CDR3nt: TGCGCCAGCAGGATCACAGGGGAGGGGACTGAAGCTTTCTTT
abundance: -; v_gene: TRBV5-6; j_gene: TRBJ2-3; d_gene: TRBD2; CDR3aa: CASSFPIPTSGYTDTQYF; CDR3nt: TGTGCCAGCAGCTTCCCAATTCCGACTAGCGGGTACACAGATACGCAGTATTTT
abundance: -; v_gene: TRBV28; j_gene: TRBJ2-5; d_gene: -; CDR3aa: CASSSPAWETQYF; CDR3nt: TGTGCCAGCAGTTCGCCGGCATGGGAGACCCAGTACTTC
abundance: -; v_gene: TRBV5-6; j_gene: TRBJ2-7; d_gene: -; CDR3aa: CASSRDPSYEQYF; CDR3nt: TGTGCCAGCAGCCGGGACCCTTCCTACGAGCAGTACTTC
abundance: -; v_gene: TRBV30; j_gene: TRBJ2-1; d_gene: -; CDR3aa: CAWSVLGNEQFF; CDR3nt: TGTGCCTGGAGTGTATTGGGGAATGAGCAGTTCTTC
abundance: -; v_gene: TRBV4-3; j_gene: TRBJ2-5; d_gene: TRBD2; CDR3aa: CASSPRFSGKIRETQYF; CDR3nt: TGCGCCAGCAGCCCCAGGTTCAGCGGGAAGATTCGGGAGACCCAGTACTTC
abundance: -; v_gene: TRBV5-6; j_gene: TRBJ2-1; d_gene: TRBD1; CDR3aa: CASAQGGQGNDEQFF; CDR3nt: TGTGCCAGCGCCCAGGGGGGACAGGGTAACGATGAGCAGTTCTTC
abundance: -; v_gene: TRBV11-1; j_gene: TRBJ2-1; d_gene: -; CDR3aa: CASSLVSRVNEQFF; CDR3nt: TGTGCCAGCAGCTTAGTCTCCAGGGTGAATGAGCAGTTCTTC
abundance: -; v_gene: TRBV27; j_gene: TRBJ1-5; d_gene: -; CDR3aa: CASSPTWGPQHF; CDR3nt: TGTGCCAGCAGCCCGACCTGGGGGCCCCAGCATTTT
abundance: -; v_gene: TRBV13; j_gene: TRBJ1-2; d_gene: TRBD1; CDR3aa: CASSLGRTGDGYTF; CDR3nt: TGTGCCAGCAGCTTAGGCCGCACAGGGGATGGCTACACCTTC
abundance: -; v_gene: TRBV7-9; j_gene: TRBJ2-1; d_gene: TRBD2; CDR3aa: CASSPQLAGSSYNEQFF; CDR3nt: TGTGCCAGCAGCCCACAACTAGCGGGAAGCTCCTACAATGAGCAGTTCTTC
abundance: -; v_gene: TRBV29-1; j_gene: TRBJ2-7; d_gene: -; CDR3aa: CSVETGVPYEQYF; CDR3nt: TGCAGCGTGGAGACTGGCGTACCCTACGAGCAGTACTTC
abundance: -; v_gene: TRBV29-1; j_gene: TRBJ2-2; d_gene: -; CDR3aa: CSVEQGAGELFF; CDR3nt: TGCAGCGTTGAACAGGGCGCCGGGGAGCTGTTTTTT
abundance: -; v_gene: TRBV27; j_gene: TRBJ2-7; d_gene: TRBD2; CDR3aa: CASSYSGGASYEQYF; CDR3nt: TGTGCCAGCAGCTACAGCGGGGGGGCCTCCTACGAGCAGTACTTC
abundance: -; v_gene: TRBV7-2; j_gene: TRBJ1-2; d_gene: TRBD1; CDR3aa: CASSTGGNGYTF; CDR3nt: TGTGCCAGCAGCACAGGGGGCAATGGCTACACCTTC
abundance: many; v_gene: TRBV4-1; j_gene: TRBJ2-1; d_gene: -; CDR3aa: CASSQEGASYNEQFF; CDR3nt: TGCGCCAGCAGCCAAGAGGGGGCCTCCTACAATGAGCAGTTCTTC